Sequencing of this T cell receptor (beta chain) was carried out in a study of OX40 agonist ivuxolimab in advanced cancers. Study-wide background: Among those enrolled, mean age was 60 years (range roughly 20 to 80) and less than 90% were male. Regarding the study as a whole: Average numbers of expanded clones were greater in CD8+ T cells than in CD4+. Some nonresponders likewise displayed low normalized T-cell clonal expansion.

The assay was immunoSEQ multiplex PCR, and TCRdb's table has in-frame clones only and misses some. In the table there are approximately 74,000 clones, 80% to 95% of which are singletons. Details on this clone: Its antigen is undetermined.

Autoimmune disease history or systemic immunosuppression led to patients being barred. The receptor's source is an adult with an advanced solid tumor such as melanoma, head and neck, liver or kidney cancer. Sample: CD4+ or CD8+ T cells sorted from blood, taken in a trial of the OX40 agonist ivuxolimab.

CDR3 region: CASSYFTALAGTDTQYF. CDR3 in DNA: TGTGCCAGCAGCTACTTTACGGCGCTAGCGGGCACAGATACGCAGTATTTT. V and J are TRBV11-2 and TRBJ2-3, with 7 bases matching TRBD2. The CDR3 is 17 residues long. The V gene's germline CDR1 is SGHAT and CDR2 FQNNGV. The ends lost 4 bases at V and 1 base at J; junction bases unmatched: 11. Full variable domain (remainder filled in from reference TRBV11-2 and TRBJ2-3): EAGVAQSPRYKIIEKRQSVAFWCNPISGHATLYWYQQILGQGPKLLIQFQNNGVVDDSQLPKDRFSAERLKGVDSTLKIQPAKLEDSAVYLCASSYFTALAGTDTQYFGPGTRLTVL.